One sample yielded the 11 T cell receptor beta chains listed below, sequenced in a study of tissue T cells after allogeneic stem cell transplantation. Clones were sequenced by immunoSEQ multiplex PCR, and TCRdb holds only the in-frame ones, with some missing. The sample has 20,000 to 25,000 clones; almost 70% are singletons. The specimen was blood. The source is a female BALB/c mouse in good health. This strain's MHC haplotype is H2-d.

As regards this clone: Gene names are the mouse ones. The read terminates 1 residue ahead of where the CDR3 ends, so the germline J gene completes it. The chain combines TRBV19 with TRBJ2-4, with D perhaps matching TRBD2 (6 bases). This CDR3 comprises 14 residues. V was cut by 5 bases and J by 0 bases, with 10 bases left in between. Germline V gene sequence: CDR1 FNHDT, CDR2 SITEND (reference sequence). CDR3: CASSILGSQNTLYF. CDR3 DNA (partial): TGTGCCAGCAGCATACTGGGTAGTCAAAACACCTTGTAC.

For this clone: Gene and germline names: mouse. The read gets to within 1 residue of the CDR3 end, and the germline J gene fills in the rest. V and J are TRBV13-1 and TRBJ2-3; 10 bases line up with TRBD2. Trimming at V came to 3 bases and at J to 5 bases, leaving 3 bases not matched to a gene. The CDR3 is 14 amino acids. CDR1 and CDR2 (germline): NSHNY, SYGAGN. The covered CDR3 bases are TGTGCCAGCAGTGGGACTGGGGGAAGAGAAACGCTGTAT. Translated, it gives CASSGTGGRETLY. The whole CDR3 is CASSGTGGRETLYF.

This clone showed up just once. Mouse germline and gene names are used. The CDR3 region is CASREDWRAEQFF. CDR3 bases read: TGTGCCAGCAGAGAGGACTGGAGGGCTGAGCAGTTC. This sequence joins TRBV5 and TRBJ2-1, with 7 positions matching TRBD2. The missing CDR3 end, 1 residue past where the read stops, is filled in from the germline J gene. J was trimmed by 7 bases and V by 6 bases; bases with no gene match: 6. Germline CDR1 reads LGHNA; CDR2 reads YNLKQL (reference sequence). This CDR3 contains 13 residues.

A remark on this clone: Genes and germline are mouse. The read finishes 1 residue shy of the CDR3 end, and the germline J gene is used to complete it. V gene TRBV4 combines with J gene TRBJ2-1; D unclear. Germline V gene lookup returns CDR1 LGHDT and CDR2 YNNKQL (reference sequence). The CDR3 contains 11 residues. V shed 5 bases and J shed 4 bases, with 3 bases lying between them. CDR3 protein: CASSHYAEQFF. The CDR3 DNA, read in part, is TGTGCCAGCAGCCATTATGCTGAGCAGTTC.

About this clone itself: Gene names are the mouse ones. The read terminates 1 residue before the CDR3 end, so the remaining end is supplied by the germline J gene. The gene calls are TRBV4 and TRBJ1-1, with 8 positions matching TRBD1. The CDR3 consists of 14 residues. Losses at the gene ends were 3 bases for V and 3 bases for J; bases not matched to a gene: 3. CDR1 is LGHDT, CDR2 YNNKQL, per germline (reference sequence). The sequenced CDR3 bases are TGTGCCAGCAGCTACAGGGGGCAGGACACAGAAGTCTTC. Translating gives CASSYRGQDTEVF. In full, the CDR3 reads CASSYRGQDTEVFF.

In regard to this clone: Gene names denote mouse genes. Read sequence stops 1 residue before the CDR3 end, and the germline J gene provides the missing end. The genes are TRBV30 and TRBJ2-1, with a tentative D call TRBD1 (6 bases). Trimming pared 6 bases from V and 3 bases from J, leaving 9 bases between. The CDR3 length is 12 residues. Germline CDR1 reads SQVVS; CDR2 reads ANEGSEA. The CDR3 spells CSSGGVYAEQFF. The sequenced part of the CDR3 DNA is TGTAGTTCAGGGGGTGTCTATGCTGAGCAGTTC.

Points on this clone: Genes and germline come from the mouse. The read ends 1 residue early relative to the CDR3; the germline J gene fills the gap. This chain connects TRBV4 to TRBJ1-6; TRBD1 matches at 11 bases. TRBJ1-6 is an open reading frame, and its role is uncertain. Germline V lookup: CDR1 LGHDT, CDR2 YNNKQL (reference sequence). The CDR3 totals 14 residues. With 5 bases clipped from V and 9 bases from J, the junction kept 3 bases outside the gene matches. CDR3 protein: CASSPGQGGSPLYF. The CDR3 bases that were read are TGTGCCAGCAGCCCGGGACAGGGGGGTTCGCCCCTCTAC.

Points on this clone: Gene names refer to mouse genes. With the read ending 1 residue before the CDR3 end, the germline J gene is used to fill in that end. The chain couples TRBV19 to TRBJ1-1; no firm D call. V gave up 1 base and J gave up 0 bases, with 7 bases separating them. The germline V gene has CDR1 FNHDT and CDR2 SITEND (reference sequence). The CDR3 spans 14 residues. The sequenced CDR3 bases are TGTGCCAGCAGTATACGGGGTGCAAACACAGAAGTCTTC. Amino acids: CASSIRGANTEVF. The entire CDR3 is CASSIRGANTEVFF.

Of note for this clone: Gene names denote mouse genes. CDR3 sequence: CASSMGTDAETLYF. Partial CDR3 DNA: TGTGCCAGCAGTATGGGGACAGATGCAGAAACGCTGTAT. The chain recombines TRBV19 with TRBJ2-3; TRBD1 matches 7 bases. The read comes to an end 1 residue before the CDR3 does, leaving the germline J gene to fill in the end. V was pared by 2 bases and J by 2 bases, with 2 bases of the junction left unmatched. CDR1 is FNHDT and CDR2 is SITEND in the germline V gene (reference sequence). This CDR3 has 14 amino acids.

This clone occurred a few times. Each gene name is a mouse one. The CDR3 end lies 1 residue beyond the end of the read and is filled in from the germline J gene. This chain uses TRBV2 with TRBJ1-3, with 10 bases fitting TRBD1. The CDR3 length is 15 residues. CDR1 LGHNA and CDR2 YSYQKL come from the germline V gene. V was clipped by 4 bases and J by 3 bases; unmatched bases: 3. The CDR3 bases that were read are TGTGCCAGCAGCCTTGGGACAGGGGATGGAAATACGCTCTAT. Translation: CASSLGTGDGNTLY. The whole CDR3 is CASSLGTGDGNTLYF.

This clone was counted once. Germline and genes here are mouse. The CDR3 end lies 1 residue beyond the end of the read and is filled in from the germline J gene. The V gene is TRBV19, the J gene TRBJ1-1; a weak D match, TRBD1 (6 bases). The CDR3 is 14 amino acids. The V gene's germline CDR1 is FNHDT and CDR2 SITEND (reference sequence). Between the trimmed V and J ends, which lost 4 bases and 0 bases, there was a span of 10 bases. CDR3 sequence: CASSPGTSNTEVFF. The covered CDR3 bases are TGTGCCAGCAGTCCCGGGACATCAAACACAGAAGTCTTC. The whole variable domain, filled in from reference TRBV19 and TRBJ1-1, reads GGIITQTPKFLIGQEGQKLTLKCQQNFNHDTMYWYRQDSGKGLRLIYYSITENDLQKGDLSEGYDASREKKSSFSLTVTSAQKNEMAVFLCASSPGTSNTEVFFGKGTRLTVV.